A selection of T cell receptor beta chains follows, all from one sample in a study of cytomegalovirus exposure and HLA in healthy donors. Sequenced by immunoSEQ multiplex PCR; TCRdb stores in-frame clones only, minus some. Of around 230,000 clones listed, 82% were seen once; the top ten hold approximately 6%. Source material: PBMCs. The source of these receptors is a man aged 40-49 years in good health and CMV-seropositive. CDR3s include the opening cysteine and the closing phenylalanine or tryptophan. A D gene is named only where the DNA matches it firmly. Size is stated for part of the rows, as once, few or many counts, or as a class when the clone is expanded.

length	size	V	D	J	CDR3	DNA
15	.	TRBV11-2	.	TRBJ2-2	CASSLLLANTGELFF	TGTGCCAGCAGCTTACTACTAGCGAACACCGGGGAGCTGTTTTTT
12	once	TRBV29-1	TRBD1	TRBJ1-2	CSAWDRNYGYTF	TGCAGCGCCTGGGACAGAAACTATGGCTACACCTTC
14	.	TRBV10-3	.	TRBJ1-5	CAISGQVGNQPQHF	TGTGCCATCAGTGGACAGGTCGGCAATCAGCCCCAGCATTTT
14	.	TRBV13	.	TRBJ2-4	CASSPQVAKNIQYF	TGTGCCAGCAGCCCCCAGGTTGCCAAAAACATTCAGTACTTC
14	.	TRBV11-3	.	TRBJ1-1	CASSLDGRAGEAFF	TGTGCCAGCAGCTTAGATGGAAGGGCGGGGGAAGCTTTCTTT
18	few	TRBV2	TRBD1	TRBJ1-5	CASRRTGGFVGSNQPQHF	TGTGCCAGCAGACGGACAGGGGGCTTCGTTGGGAGCAATCAGCCCCAGCATTTT
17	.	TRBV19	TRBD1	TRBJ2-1	CASSIVKFVQGDNEQFF	TGTGCCAGTAGTATAGTGAAATTCGTTCAGGGGGACAATGAGCAGTTCTTC
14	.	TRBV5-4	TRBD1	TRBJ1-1	CASSSTGPGTEAFF	TGTGCCAGCAGCTCGACAGGGCCGGGCACTGAAGCTTTCTTT
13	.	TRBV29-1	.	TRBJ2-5	CSVAVQGKETQYF	TGCAGCGTTGCGGTCCAGGGCAAAGAGACCCAGTACTTC
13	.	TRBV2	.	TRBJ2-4	CASTQVAKNIQYF	TGTGCCAGCACGCAGGTAGCCAAAAACATTCAGTACTTC